The 5 T cell receptor beta chains reported below all come from one sample, sequenced in a study of CD8+ T cells in alopecia areata (dated by TCRdb to the late 2010s). Library preparation used the immunoSEQ multiplex PCR assay. To provide template for TCR sequencing, every sample had RNA extracted and reverse transcribed into cDNA. This immuneACCESS table, as held by TCRdb, lists in-frame sequences with V and J called but not all clones. Of the missing ones, under half trace to an unresolved V gene in checked studies; the others have no known cause. Across this sample there are under 130,000 clones, with around three fifths seen only once. The ten largest clones add up to around 8.8% of the sample. Sequences were obtained from CD4+ T cells sorted from blood. All receptors derive from a human donor in good health.

J is TRBJ2-7 and V is TRBV6-5; D not resolved. V lost 2 bases and J lost 1, with 6 bases in between. The CDR3 length is 13 residues. Per germline, CDR1 MNHEY and CDR2 SVGAGI. CDR3 region: CASSYLGSYEQYF. In nucleotides, the CDR3 is TGTGCCAGCAGTTACCTAGGATCCTACGAGCAGTACTTC.

The chain has TRBV30 and TRBJ2-7; maybe TRBD2 (5 bases). V was cut by 0 bases and J by 3 bases, with 15 bases left in between. This CDR3 is 15 amino acids long. Per germline, CDR1 GTSNPN and CDR2 SVGIG (reference sequence). The CDR3 here is CAWSVTFGIIYEQYF. CDR3 in DNA: TGTGCCTGGAGTGTAACCTTCGGGATTATCTACGAGCAGTACTTC.

Concerning this clone itself: The same CDR3 can be traced to other DNA sequences in this sample. The V gene is TRBV30, the J gene TRBJ2-1; TRBD1 aligns across 7 bases. V lost 0 bases and J lost 7; bases outside the gene matches: 0. The germline V gene encodes CDR1 GTSNPN and CDR2 SVGIG (reference sequence). This CDR3 is built from 12 residues. CDR3 sequence (DNA): TGTGCCTGGAGTGTACAGGGGAATGAGCAGTTCTTC. Translating it yields CAWSVQGNEQFF.

The chain recombines TRBV30 with TRBJ2-3, with TRBD2 matching 9 bases. The CDR3 spans 14 residues. Per the germline V gene, CDR1 is GTSNPN and CDR2 is SVGIG (reference sequence). With V trimmed by 4 bases and J by 4 bases, 6 bases remained unmatched. In DNA form, the CDR3 reads TGTGCCTGGACGCGGGGGGGCGGGCCAGATACGCAGTATTTT. This sequence encodes CAWTRGGGPDTQYF.

The rearrangement joins TRBV6-5 to TRBJ2-5; 8 bases are a match to TRBD2. V gave up 2 bases and J gave up 4 bases; unmatched junction bases: 3. CDR1 and CDR2 from the germline V gene are MNHEY and SVGAGI. The CDR3 totals 14 residues. The CDR3: CASSYLSGVETQYF. The CDR3 coding sequence is TGTGCCAGCAGTTACCTTAGCGGGGTAGAGACCCAGTACTTC.